This T cell receptor (beta chain) was observed in a study of human T cells and chemical hapten exposure. In the study overall: Researchers reported sensitizing a roughly 2 cm by roughly 2 cm upper inner arm skin site with 2% DPC. All patients underwent weekly scalp dosing with diphenylcyclopropenone for the full roughly 24-week study. Overall study findings and caveats: The immune response of these alopecia patients might not match healthy individuals'.

Time point here: patch test 3, about 24 weeks after DPC sensitization. Treatment reported: therapeutic diphenylcyclopropenone sensitization with weekly scalp DPC. J gave up 9 bases and V 5 bases, and 10 bases lay outside the gene matches. The CDR3 is 15 amino acids. Germline-derived CDR1 and CDR2 are SGHAT and FQDESV (reference sequence). Original handling: With a range of about 23,224 to 690,600, the median per sample was roughly 91,000 TCRs. MiXCR was run by TCRdb on the RACE reads, yielding one entry per CDR3 protein. V and J calls and clone size were set by TCRdb, not the authors. In the table there are tens of thousands of distinct CDR3 sequences, approximately 10% of which are singletons. Details on this clonotype: Antigen unknown.

The chain is built from TRBV11-1 and TRBJ1-6, with 7 bases aligning to TRBD1. The receptor was derived from a woman aged 45 to 65 with alopecia areata. Some clones in this sample may be carry-over from other donors' samples. The source was whole blood, collected in connection with sensitization to the hapten diphenylcyclopropenone (DPC). The CDR3 nucleotides read TGTGCCAGCAGCCATGGACAGGCCTCGGTTTCACCCCTCCACTTT. It encodes CASSHGQASVSPLHF. Using reference TRBV11-1 and TRBJ1-6 for the parts outside the CDR3, the full variable domain is EAEVAQSPRYKITEKSQAVAFWCDPISGHATLYWYRQILGQGPELLVQFQDESVVDDSQLPKDRFSAERLKGVDSTLKIQPAELGDSAMYLCASSHGQASVSPLHFGNGTRLTVT.